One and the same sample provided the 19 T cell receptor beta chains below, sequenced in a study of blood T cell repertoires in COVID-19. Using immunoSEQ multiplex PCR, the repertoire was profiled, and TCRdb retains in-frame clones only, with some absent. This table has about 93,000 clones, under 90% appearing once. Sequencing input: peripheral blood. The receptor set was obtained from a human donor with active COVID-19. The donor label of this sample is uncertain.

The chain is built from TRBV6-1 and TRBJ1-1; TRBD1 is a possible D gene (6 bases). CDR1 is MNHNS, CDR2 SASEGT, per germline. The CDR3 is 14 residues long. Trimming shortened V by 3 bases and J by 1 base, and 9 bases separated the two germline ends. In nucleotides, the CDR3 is TGTGCCAGCAGTGAGGGCAGGGGGAACACTGAAGCTTTCTTT. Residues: CASSEGRGNTEAFF.

The CDR3 DNA is TGTGCCAGCAGCGCGGGGCTTAATAGACTAGACAATGAGCAGTTCTTC. Amino acid sequence: CASSAGLNRLDNEQFF. The genes are TRBV7-2 and TRBJ2-1, with a weak D call TRBD2 (6 bases). The CDR3 runs 16 residues. V lost 5 bases, J lost 5 bases, and 19 bases lay in between. Germline values: CDR1 SGHTA, CDR2 FQGNSA.

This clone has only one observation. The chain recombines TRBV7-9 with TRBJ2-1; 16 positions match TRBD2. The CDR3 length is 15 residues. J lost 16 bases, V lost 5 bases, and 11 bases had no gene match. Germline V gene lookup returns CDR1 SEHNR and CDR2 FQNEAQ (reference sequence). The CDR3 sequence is CASSREGLAGGIRFF. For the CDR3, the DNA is TGTGCCAGCAGCCGAGAGGGACTAGCGGGGGGGATTCGCTTCTTC.

The CDR3 DNA reads TGTGCCAGCAGGACGACAGGGGCCAACTCCTACAATGAGCAGTTCTTC. It specifies CASRTTGANSYNEQFF. This chain links TRBV3-1 (or the pseudogene TRBV3-2) with TRBJ2-1; 8 bases map to TRBD1. The CDR3 consists of 16 residues. The germline CDR1 and CDR2 sequences are LGHDT and YNNKEL (reference sequence). The trim removed 6 bases at V and 0 bases at J, leaving 7 bases unmatched.

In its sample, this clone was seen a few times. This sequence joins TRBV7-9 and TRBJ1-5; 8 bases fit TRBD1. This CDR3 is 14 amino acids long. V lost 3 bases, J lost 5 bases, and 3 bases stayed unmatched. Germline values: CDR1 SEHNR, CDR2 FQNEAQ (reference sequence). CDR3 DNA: TGTGCCAGCAGCTTTCAGGGGGCAGATCAGCCCCAGCATTTT. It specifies CASSFQGADQPQHF.

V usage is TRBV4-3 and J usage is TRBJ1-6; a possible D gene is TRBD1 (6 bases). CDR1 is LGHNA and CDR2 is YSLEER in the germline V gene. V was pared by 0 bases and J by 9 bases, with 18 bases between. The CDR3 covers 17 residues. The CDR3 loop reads CASSQEGPTGRISPLHF. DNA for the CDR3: TGCGCCAGCAGCCAAGAAGGACCTACAGGGCGTATTTCACCCCTCCACTTT.

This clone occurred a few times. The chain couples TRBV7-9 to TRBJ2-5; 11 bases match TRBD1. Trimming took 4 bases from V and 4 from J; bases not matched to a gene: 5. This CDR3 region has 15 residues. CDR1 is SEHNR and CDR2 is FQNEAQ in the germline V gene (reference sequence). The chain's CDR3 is CASSWGQGDTETQYF. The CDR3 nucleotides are TGTGCCAGCAGCTGGGGACAGGGGGACACAGAGACCCAGTACTTC.

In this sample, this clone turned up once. The CDR3 reads CAWSASGEATDTQYF. CDR3 in DNA: TGTGCCTGGAGTGCCAGCGGGGAGGCCACAGATACGCAGTATTTT. The J gene is TRBJ2-3, the V gene TRBV30; 7 bases are shared with TRBD2. The V and J ends lost 1 base and 2 bases, in that order; junction bases with no gene match: 6. Germline loops: CDR1 GTSNPN, CDR2 SVGIG (reference sequence). This CDR3 has 15 amino acids.

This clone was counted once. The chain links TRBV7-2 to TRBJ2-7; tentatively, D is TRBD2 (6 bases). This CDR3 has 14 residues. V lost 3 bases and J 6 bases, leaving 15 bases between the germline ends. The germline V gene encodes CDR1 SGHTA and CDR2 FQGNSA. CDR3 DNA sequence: TGTGCCAGCAGCTTCGCGGGGTTCGGGGCCGAGCAGTACTTC. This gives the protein CASSFAGFGAEQYF.

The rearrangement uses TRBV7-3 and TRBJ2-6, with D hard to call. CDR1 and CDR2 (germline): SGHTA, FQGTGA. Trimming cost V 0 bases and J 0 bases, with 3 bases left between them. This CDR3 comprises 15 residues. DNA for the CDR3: TGTGCCAGCAGCTTAACCGTCTCTGGGGCCAACGTCCTGACTTTC. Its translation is CASSLTVSGANVLTF.

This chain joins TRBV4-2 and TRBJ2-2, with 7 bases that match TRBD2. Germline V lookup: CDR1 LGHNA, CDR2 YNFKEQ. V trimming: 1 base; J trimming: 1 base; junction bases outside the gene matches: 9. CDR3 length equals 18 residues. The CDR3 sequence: CASSQGAGGSLNTGELFF. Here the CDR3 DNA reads TGTGCCAGCAGCCAAGGTGCCGGGGGGAGCCTGAACACCGGGGAGCTGTTTTTT.

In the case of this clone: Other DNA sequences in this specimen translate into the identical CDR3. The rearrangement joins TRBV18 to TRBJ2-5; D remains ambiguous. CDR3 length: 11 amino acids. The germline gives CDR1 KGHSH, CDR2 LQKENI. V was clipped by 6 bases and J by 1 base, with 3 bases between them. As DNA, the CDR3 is TGTGCCAGCTCCCTCCAAGAGACCCAGTACTTC. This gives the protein CASSLQETQYF.

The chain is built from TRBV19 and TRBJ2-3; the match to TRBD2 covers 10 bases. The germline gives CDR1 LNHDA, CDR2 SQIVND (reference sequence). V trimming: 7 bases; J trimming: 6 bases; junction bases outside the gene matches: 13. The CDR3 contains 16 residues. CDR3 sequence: CASNPGTSESADTQYF. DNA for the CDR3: TGTGCCAGTAACCCCGGGACTAGCGAGTCAGCTGATACGCAGTATTTT.

Here the CDR3 DNA reads TGTGCCAGCAGCTTAAGGGGCAGAACCCACATGAACACTGAAGCTTTCTTT. Translation gives CASSLRGRTHMNTEAFF. This chain connects TRBV7-3 to TRBJ1-1, with D perhaps matching TRBD1 (5 bases). Trimming shortened V by 1 base and J by 0 bases, and 15 bases separated the two germline ends. Germline CDR1 reads SGHTA; CDR2 reads FQGTGA. The CDR3 contains 17 residues.

DNA for the CDR3: TGCGCCAGCAGCCAAGGAGACAGGGGGCTGGCAGATACGCAGTATTTT. It specifies CASSQGDRGLADTQYF. The chain has TRBV4-1 and TRBJ2-3, with 10 bases lining up with TRBD1. The CDR3 contains 16 residues. V dropped 1 base and J dropped 4; count of bases not matched to a gene: 5. Germline assignment: CDR1 MGHRA and CDR2 YSYEKL.

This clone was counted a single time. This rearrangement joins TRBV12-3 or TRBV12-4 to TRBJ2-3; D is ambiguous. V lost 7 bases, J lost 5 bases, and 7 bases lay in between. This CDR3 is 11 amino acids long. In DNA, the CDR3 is TGTGCCAGCACCCCCCGAGATACGCAGTATTTT. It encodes CASTPRDTQYF.

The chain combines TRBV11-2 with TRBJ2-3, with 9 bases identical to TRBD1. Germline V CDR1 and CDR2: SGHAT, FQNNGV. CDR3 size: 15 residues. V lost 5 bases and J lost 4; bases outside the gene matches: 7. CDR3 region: CASSPPGQGPDTQYF. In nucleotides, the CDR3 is TGTGCCAGCAGCCCACCGGGACAGGGCCCAGATACGCAGTATTTT.

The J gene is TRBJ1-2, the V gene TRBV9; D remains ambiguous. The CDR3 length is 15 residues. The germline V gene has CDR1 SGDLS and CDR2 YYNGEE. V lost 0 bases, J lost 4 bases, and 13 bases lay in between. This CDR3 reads CASSVGGGSAYGYTF. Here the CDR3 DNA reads TGTGCCAGCAGCGTAGGGGGAGGTTCCGCCTATGGCTACACCTTC.

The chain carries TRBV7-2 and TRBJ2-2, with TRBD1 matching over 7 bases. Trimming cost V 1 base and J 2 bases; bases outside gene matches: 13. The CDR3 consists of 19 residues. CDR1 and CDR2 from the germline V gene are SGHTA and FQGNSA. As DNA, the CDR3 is TGTGCCAGCAGCTTAGTATGGGATCCGGGACAGCTTAACACCGGGGAGCTGTTTTTT. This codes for CASSLVWDPGQLNTGELFF.